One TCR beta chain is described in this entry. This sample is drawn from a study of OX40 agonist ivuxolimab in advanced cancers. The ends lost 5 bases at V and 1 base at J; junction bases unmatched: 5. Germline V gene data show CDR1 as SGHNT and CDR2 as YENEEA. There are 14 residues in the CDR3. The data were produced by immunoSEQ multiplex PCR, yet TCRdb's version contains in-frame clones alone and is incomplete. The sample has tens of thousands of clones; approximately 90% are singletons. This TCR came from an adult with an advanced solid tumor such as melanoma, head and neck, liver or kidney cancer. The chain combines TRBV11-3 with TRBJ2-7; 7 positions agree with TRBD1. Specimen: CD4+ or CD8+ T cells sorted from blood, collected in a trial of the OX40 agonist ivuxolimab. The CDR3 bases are TGTGCCAGCAGCCCGGACAGGCCTTCCTACGAGCAGTACTTC. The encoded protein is CASSPDRPSYEQYF. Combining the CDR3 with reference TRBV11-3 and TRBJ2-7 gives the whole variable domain EAGVVQSPRYKIIEKKQPVAFWCNPISGHNTLYWYLQNLGQGPELLIRYENEEAVDDSQLPKDRFSAERLKGVDSTLKIQPAELGDSAVYLCASSPDRPSYEQYFGPGTRLTVT.